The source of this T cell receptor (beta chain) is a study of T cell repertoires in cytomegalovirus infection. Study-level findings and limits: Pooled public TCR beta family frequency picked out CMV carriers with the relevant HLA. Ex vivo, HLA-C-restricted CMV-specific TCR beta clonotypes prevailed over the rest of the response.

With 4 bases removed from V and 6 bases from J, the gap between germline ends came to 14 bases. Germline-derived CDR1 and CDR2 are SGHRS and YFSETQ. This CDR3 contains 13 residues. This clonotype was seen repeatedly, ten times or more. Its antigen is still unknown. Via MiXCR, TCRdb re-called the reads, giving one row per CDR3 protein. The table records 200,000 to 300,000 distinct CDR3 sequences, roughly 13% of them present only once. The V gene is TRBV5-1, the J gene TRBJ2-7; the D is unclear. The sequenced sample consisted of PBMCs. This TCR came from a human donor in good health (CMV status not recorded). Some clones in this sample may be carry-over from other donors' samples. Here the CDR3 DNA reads TGCGCCAGCAGCGTGGGCGTGGGCCTCGAGCAGTACTTC. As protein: CASSVGVGLEQYF.